The following is a TCR beta chain sequence with its context. Its cognate antigen is unknown. CDR1 and CDR2 (germline): LGHNA, YNFKEQ. The length of the CDR3 is 16 residues. V lost 4 bases to trimming and J lost 9 bases; unmatched junction nucleotides: 8. The sample comes from a study of graft-versus-host responses after intestinal transplantation. Only in-frame clones appear in the TCRdb table, and some are missing; sequencing was by immunoSEQ multiplex PCR. The table has about 120,000 clones, 90% seen once. The input for sequencing was unstimulated CD4+ T cells sorted from spleen or lymph node cells, taken before intestinal transplant. The receptor was derived from a human donor who received an intestinal transplant. The chain recombines TRBV4-2 with TRBJ2-1; 14 bases fit TRBD2. CDR3 sequence reads: CASSPGLAGGRGEQFF. Here the CDR3 DNA reads TGTGCCAGCAGCCCCGGACTAGCGGGGGGACGGGGTGAGCAGTTCTTC.